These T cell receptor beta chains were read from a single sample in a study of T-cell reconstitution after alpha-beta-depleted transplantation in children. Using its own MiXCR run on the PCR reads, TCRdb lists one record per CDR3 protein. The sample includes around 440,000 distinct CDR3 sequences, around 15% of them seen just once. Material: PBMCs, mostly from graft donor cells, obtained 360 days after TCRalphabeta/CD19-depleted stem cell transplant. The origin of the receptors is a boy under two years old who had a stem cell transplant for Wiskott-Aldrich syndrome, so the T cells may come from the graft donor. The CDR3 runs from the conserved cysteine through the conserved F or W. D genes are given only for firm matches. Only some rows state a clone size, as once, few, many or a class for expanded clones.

CTSSLALREAGGGDTQYF,TGTACCAGCAGTTTAGCCCTTCGGGAAGCGGGAGGTGGAGATACGCAGTATTTT,TRBD2,-,18,TRBV12-3/TRBV12-4,TRBJ2-3
CASSYEKTDLEQYF,TGTGCCAGCAGTTACGAGAAGACCGACCTCGAGCAGTACTTC,-,-,14,TRBV6-5,TRBJ2-7
CASSFTPAPGGTETQYF,TGTGCCAGCAGTTTTACCCCCGCCCCGGGGGGGACGGAGACCCAGTACTTC,TRBD2,few,17,TRBV6-2/TRBV6-3,TRBJ2-5
CASSQVSATNEKLFF,TGCGCCAGCAGCCAAGTTTCGGCAACTAATGAAAAACTGTTTTTT,-,many,15,TRBV4-3,TRBJ1-4
CASSPRHKTYEQYF,TGTGCCAGCAGCCCCCGACATAAAACCTACGAGCAGTACTTC,-,-,14,TRBV11-3,TRBJ2-7
CASSLYRGVRYEQYF,TGTGCCAGCAGCTTGTATCGGGGTGTAAGGTACGAGCAGTACTTC,-,few,15,TRBV5-4,TRBJ2-7
CASSFRLAVGEQFF,TGTGCCAGCAGCTTCCGACTAGCAGTCGGTGAGCAGTTCTTC,TRBD2,few,14,TRBV7-9,TRBJ2-1
CASSVMGLAGGSTDTQYF,TGTGCCAGCTCTGTAATGGGACTAGCGGGGGGCAGCACAGATACGCAGTATTTT,TRBD2,few,18,TRBV28,TRBJ2-3
CASRKGGSISYEQYF,TGTGCCAGCAGGAAGGGAGGGAGTATATCCTACGAGCAGTACTTC,TRBD2,-,15,TRBV25-1,TRBJ2-7
CSVLLSGGNEQYF,TGCAGCGTCCTCCTGAGCGGGGGGAACGAGCAGTACTTC,TRBD2,few,13,TRBV29-1,TRBJ2-7
CASSYQEGGWETQYF,TGTGCCAGCAGTTACCAGGAAGGGGGCTGGGAGACCCAGTACTTC,TRBD1,few,15,TRBV6-5,TRBJ2-5
CATTPLGANVLTF,TGTGCTACCACCCCCTTGGGGGCCAACGTCCTGACTTTC,-,many,13,TRBV2,TRBJ2-6
CASSPPNLGTQETQYF,TGCGCCAGCAGCCCACCCAACTTGGGAACCCAAGAGACCCAGTACTTC,-,few,16,TRBV5-1,TRBJ2-5
CASSSWGTGRRNQPQHF,TGTGCCAGCAGCTCGTGGGGGACAGGGAGGCGCAATCAGCCCCAGCATTTT,TRBD1,many,17,TRBV12-3/TRBV12-4,TRBJ1-5
CASSSLAGVTNEQFF,TGCGCCAGCAGCTCCCTAGCGGGAGTCACCAATGAGCAGTTCTTC,TRBD2,-,15,TRBV4-3,TRBJ2-1
CASSQGAGGPTDTQYF,TGTGCCAGCAGCCAAGGGGCGGGGGGCCCGACAGATACGCAGTATTTT,TRBD2,few,16,TRBV4-2,TRBJ2-3
CATSRGLAGRTDTQYF,TGTGCCACCAGCAGAGGACTAGCGGGGCGCACAGATACGCAGTATTTT,TRBD2,few,16,TRBV15,TRBJ2-3
CSVTPGLTETQYF,TGCAGCGTTACCCCAGGGCTTACGGAGACCCAGTACTTC,-,-,13,TRBV29-1,TRBJ2-5
CASRRTVYSVDTQYF,TGTGCCAGCAGGCGGACAGTTTACTCCGTCGATACGCAGTATTTT,-,few,15,TRBV2,TRBJ2-3
CASSRRGTQYF,TGTGCCAGCAGCAGACGGGGGACCCAGTACTTC,-,few,11,TRBV6-5,TRBJ2-5
CASSYTLDSQETQYF,TGTGCCAGCAGTTACACCCTGGACTCTCAAGAGACCCAGTACTTC,-,-,15,TRBV6-2/TRBV6-3,TRBJ2-5
CASSRSLPGNIQYF,TGTGCCAGCTCACGGAGTCTGCCGGGAAACATTCAGTACTTC,-,few,14,TRBV18,TRBJ2-4
CSVEDLTGRGEKLFF,TGCAGCGTTGAAGATCTAACAGGGAGGGGTGAAAAACTGTTTTTT,-,-,15,TRBV29-1,TRBJ1-4
CASSLRRLPYGYTF,TGTGCCAGCAGTTTACGGCGGCTCCCCTATGGCTACACCTTC,-,-,14,TRBV12-3/TRBV12-4,TRBJ1-2
CASSLYQRGNNEQFF,TGTGCCAGCAGCTTGTACCAGCGGGGGAACAATGAGCAGTTCTTC,TRBD2,-,15,TRBV5-6,TRBJ2-1
CSATVFTDTQYF,TGCAGTGCAACAGTCTTCACAGATACGCAGTATTTT,-,-,12,TRBV20-1,TRBJ2-3
CASSSGGQELGSEKLFF,TGTGCCAGCAGCTCTGGTGGACAGGAACTGGGAAGTGAAAAACTGTTTTTT,TRBD1,-,17,TRBV13,TRBJ1-4
CASSWGPGSDTQYF,TGTGCCAGCAGCTGGGGCCCGGGGTCAGATACGCAGTATTTT,-,-,14,TRBV6-1,TRBJ2-3
CAISESGTSGKETQYF,TGTGCCATCAGTGAGTCGGGGACTAGCGGAAAAGAGACCCAGTACTTC,TRBD2,-,16,TRBV10-3,TRBJ2-5
CATSSYRADTQYF,TGTGCCACCAGCTCCTACAGGGCAGATACGCAGTATTTT,-,-,13,TRBV15,TRBJ2-3
CASSVGGTGELFF,TGTGCCAGCAGCGTAGGTGGCACCGGGGAGCTGTTTTTT,-,-,13,TRBV9,TRBJ2-2
CASSLGTARQETQYF,TGTGCCAGCAGTCTCGGGACAGCCCGACAAGAGACCCAGTACTTC,TRBD1,-,15,TRBV12-3/TRBV12-4,TRBJ2-5
CASNRDGLHEQYF,TGTGCCAGCAACAGGGACGGCCTCCACGAGCAGTACTTC,-,-,13,TRBV12-3/TRBV12-4,TRBJ2-7
CASSTRDRAYSNTGELFF,TGTGCCAGCAGTACTAGAGACAGGGCCTACTCGAACACCGGGGAGCTGTTTTTT,TRBD1,few,18,TRBV2,TRBJ2-2
CASSSAKGEGTGELFF,TGCGCCAGCAGCTCAGCGAAAGGAGAGGGCACCGGGGAGCTGTTTTTT,-,-,16,TRBV5-1,TRBJ2-2
CASSLQGDYNEQFF,TGTGCCAGCAGCTTACAGGGTGATTACAATGAGCAGTTCTTC,-,few,14,TRBV5-6,TRBJ2-1
CASGRQYYGYTF,TGTGCCAGCGGGCGGCAGTACTATGGCTACACCTTC,-,-,12,TRBV6-2/TRBV6-3,TRBJ1-2
CASSQDRGLTGELFF,TGTGCCAGCAGCCAGGACAGGGGCCTCACCGGGGAGCTGTTTTTT,TRBD1,-,15,TRBV5-4,TRBJ2-2
CASSPRGRGNQPQHF,TGTGCCAGCAGTCCAAGGGGAAGGGGAAATCAGCCCCAGCATTTT,-,-,15,TRBV12-3/TRBV12-4,TRBJ1-5
CASGRRWTGELFF,TGTGCCAGCGGACGAAGATGGACCGGGGAGCTGTTTTTT,-,-,13,TRBV6-2/TRBV6-3,TRBJ2-2
CASSFMDGTEAFF,TGTGCCAGCAGCTTTATGGACGGCACTGAAGCTTTCTTT,-,few,13,TRBV7-8,TRBJ1-1
CSALQGGYEQYF,TGCAGTGCGTTACAGGGGGGCTACGAGCAGTACTTC,TRBD1,-,12,TRBV20-1,TRBJ2-7
CASSLLYRVLSNQPQHF,TGTGCCAGCAGTTTATTGTACAGGGTTCTTTCAAATCAGCCCCAGCATTTT,-,-,17,TRBV28,TRBJ1-5